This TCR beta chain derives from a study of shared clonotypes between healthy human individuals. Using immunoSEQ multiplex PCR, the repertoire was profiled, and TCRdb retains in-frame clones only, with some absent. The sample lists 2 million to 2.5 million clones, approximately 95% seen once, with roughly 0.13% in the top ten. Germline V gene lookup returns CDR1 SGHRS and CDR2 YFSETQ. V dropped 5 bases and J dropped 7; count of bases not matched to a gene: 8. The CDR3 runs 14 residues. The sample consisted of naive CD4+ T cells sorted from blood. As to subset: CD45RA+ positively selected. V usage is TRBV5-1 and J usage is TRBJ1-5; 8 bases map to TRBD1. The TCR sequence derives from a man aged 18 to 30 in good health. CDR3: CASRISGGDQPQHF. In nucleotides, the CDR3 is TGCGCCAGCAGGATATCAGGGGGCGACCAGCCCCAGCATTTT.